This TCR beta chain was documented in a study of shared clonotypes between healthy human individuals. Whole-study findings and limits: The small donor group covered limited genetic and exposure diversity.

Sorted subsets were amplified in replicate PCRs using around 220 ng DNA, 32,000 or so T cell genomes. Original data processing: For the immunoSEQ data, sequences were junction-only without quality scores, so filtering differed. Sequenced by immunoSEQ multiplex PCR; TCRdb stores in-frame clones only, minus some. V and J calls and clone size are copied from that table; D and trimming were computed from the DNA. The sample lists about 2.4 million clones; roughly 93% were seen once. About this clone itself: Its antigen is undetermined.

The V and J ends lost 5 bases and 5 bases, in that order; junction bases with no gene match: 17. This CDR3 contains 17 residues. CDR1 PRHDT and CDR2 FYEKMQ come from the germline V gene (reference sequence). Adults of Caucasian background living in Nashville, Tennessee made up all donors. The chain has TRBV13 and TRBJ2-5, with 7 bases identical to TRBD2. The clonotype was recovered from a man aged 18-30 years in good health. Some clones in this sample may be carry-over from other donors' samples. The sample taken for sequencing was naive CD4+ T cells from PBMCs. Regarding subset: CD45RA+ positively selected. CDR3 sequence: CASSPPLPAGDWETQYF. The CDR3 nucleotides read TGTGCCAGCAGCCCACCTCTGCCCGCGGGAGATTGGGAGACCCAGTACTTC.